Below are 7 T cell receptor beta chains sequenced from a single sample in a study of blood T cell repertoires in COVID-19. Profiling relied on immunoSEQ multiplex PCR, and the TCRdb table lists in-frame clones only, not all of them. The data contain roughly 70,000 clones, roughly nine tenths of them singletons. Source material: peripheral blood. These receptors originate from a woman in her 50s with active COVID-19.

The J gene is TRBJ2-1, the V gene TRBV18; D is perhaps TRBD1 (6 bases). Germline values: CDR1 KGHSH, CDR2 LQKENI. This CDR3 region has 12 residues. Trimming shortened V by 5 bases and J by 8 bases, and 10 bases separated the two germline ends. CDR3 sequence (DNA): TGTGCCAGCTCAGAACAGGGCGATGAGCAGTTCTTC. This gives the protein CASSEQGDEQFF.

The chain recombines TRBV10-2 with TRBJ2-1; 7 bases agree with TRBD1. With 5 bases clipped from V and 3 bases from J, the junction kept 1 base outside the gene matches. This CDR3 has 13 residues. Germline loops: CDR1 WSHSY, CDR2 SAAADI. The CDR3 coding sequence is TGCGCCAGCAGTTGGACAGGCTACAATGAGCAGTTCTTC. Translating gives CASSWTGYNEQFF.

This rearrangement joins TRBV5-1 to TRBJ2-2, with a possible D match to TRBD1 (6 bases). CDR1 and CDR2 from the germline V gene are SGHRS and YFSETQ. V was trimmed by 1 base and J by 6 bases, leaving 10 bases between them. The CDR3 sequence is 14 residues long. The CDR3 sequence: CASSLRSGAGELFF. CDR3 nucleotide sequence: TGCGCCAGCAGCTTGAGGTCAGGGGCCGGGGAGCTGTTTTTT.

The V and J genes are TRBV5-8 and TRBJ1-1, with 10 bases fitting TRBD1. In germline, CDR1 is SGHTS, CDR2 YDEGEE. Trimming removed 2 bases from V and 0 bases from J; junction bases left unmatched: 7. The CDR3 extends over 17 amino acids. The CDR3 loop reads CASSFGTGESVNTEAFF. Here the CDR3 DNA reads TGTGCCAGCAGCTTCGGGACAGGGGAGTCGGTGAACACTGAAGCTTTCTTT.

This sequence joins TRBV13 and TRBJ2-1, with TRBD1 matching 11 bases. CDR1 and CDR2 (germline): PRHDT, FYEKMQ (reference sequence). The CDR3 runs 16 residues. With 5 bases clipped from V and 9 bases from J, the junction kept 12 bases outside the gene matches. The chain's CDR3 is CASSTKGQGVWSEQFF. The CDR3 DNA reads TGTGCCAGCAGCACCAAGGGACAGGGGGTTTGGAGTGAGCAGTTCTTC.

The V gene is TRBV27, the J gene TRBJ2-7; D unresolved. Germline V CDR1 and CDR2: MNHEY, SMNVEV (reference sequence). Between the trimmed V and J ends, which lost 8 bases and 0 bases, there was a span of 17 bases. This CDR3 has 15 residues. CDR3 in DNA: TGTGCCAGCTCATCGCCCCAAATTAGCTCCTACGAGCAGTACTTC. It translates to CASSSPQISSYEQYF.

The chain employs TRBV7-9 and TRBJ1-1, with 7 bases that match TRBD1. Germline lookup yields CDR1 SEHNR and CDR2 FQNEAQ (reference sequence). This CDR3 has 11 residues. The V gene end was trimmed by 10 bases and the J gene end by 10 bases; junction bases not matched to a gene: 9. CDR3 protein: CAILWKGAAFF. CDR3 sequence (DNA): TGTGCCATACTCTGGAAGGGGGCAGCTTTCTTT. The full variable domain, completed using reference TRBV7-9 and TRBJ1-1, is DTGVSQNPRHKITKRGQNVTFRCDPISEHNRLYWYRQTLGQGPEFLTYFQNEAQLEKSRLLSDRFSAERPKGSFSTLEIQRTEQGDSAMYLCAILWKGAAFFGQGTRLTVV.